The 27 T cell receptor beta chains presented below share a single source sample, sequenced in a study of shared clonotypes between healthy human individuals. The assay was immunoSEQ multiplex PCR, and TCRdb's table has in-frame clones only and misses some. The sample includes around 480,000 clones, about three quarters of them seen just once. Specimen: PBMCs. These receptors came from a woman aged 40 to 55 in good health. Some clones in this sample may be carry-over from other donors' samples.

This clone was seen a handful of times. This sequence joins TRBV20-1 and TRBJ1-1; perhaps TRBD1 as D (5 bases). V was cut by 5 bases and J by 8 bases, with 9 bases left in between. The V gene's germline CDR1 is DFQATT and CDR2 SNEGSKA (reference sequence). This CDR3 contains 10 residues. The CDR3 bases are TGCAGTGCTTCCTACAGGGAAGCTTTCTTT. It yields the protein CSASYREAFF.

The chain couples TRBV7-9 to TRBJ2-7; perhaps TRBD2 as D (5 bases). V lost 4 bases and J 7 bases, leaving 14 bases between the germline ends. From germline, CDR1 is SEHNR and CDR2 FQNEAQ (reference sequence). The CDR3 covers 13 residues. In DNA form, the CDR3 reads TGTGCCAGCAGCTCCATTTTACGAGGGGAGCAGTACTTC. Residues: CASSSILRGEQYF.

On this clone itself: This sample also contains other DNA sequences that code for the same CDR3. The rearrangement joins TRBV20-1 to TRBJ2-5; no clear D. The CDR3 covers 11 residues. Germline CDR1 DFQATT, CDR2 SNEGSKA (reference sequence). Trimming pared 5 bases from V and 0 bases from J, leaving 4 bases between. In nucleotides, the CDR3 is TGCAGTGCTCTGTACCAAGAGACCCAGTACTTC. Its translation: CSALYQETQYF.

V gene TRBV28 combines with J gene TRBJ1-2, with D maybe TRBD1 (5 bases). This CDR3 comprises 15 residues. The germline V gene has CDR1 MDHEN and CDR2 SYDVKM. V lost 7 bases and J 3 bases, leaving 18 bases between the germline ends. The CDR3 coding sequence is TGTGCCAGCACCCCAATCTGGGGGACTGACTATGGCTACACCTTC. Translation gives CASTPIWGTDYGYTF.

The rearrangement joins TRBV29-1 to TRBJ1-2, with D unresolved. CDR3 size: 13 residues. V lost 4 bases and J lost 10, with 19 bases in between. Germline V gene lookup returns CDR1 SQVTM and CDR2 ANQGSEA. The DNA of the CDR3 is TGCAGCGTTGTCCCCAAGGACTTACATGACTACACCTTC. Protein: CSVVPKDLHDYTF.

This clone was detected only a few times. The chain recombines TRBV15 with TRBJ2-7, with a weak D call TRBD1 (6 bases). The CDR3 extends over 14 amino acids. V shed 5 bases and J shed 4 bases, with 15 bases lying between them. Germline CDR1 LNHNV, CDR2 YYDKDF (reference sequence). The CDR3 DNA reads TGTGCCACCAGCGGAGGCAGGGGAGCTTACGAGCAGTACTTC. Translating gives CATSGGRGAYEQYF.

A remark on this clone: The same CDR3 can be traced to other DNA sequences in this sample. The rearrangement uses TRBV30 and TRBJ2-1; the match to TRBD2 covers 7 bases. This CDR3 is 14 amino acids long. Trimming removed 1 base from V and 0 bases from J; junction bases left unmatched: 0. CDR1 GTSNPN and CDR2 SVGIG come from the germline V gene (reference sequence). Here the CDR3 DNA reads TGTGCCTGGAGTGGGGGGGGCTCCTACAATGAGCAGTTCTTC. Amino acids: CAWSGGGSYNEQFF. The full variable domain, rest sourced from reference TRBV30 and TRBJ2-1, is SQTIHQWPATLVQPVGSPLSLECTVEGTSNPNLYWYRQAAGRGLQLLFYSVGIGQISSEVPQNLSASRPQDRQFILSSKKLLLSDSGFYLCAWSGGGSYNEQFFGPGTRLTVL.

The rearrangement uses TRBV13 and TRBJ2-5; TRBD1 might be the D (6 bases). CDR3 length: 14 residues. Trimming left V 5 bases short and J 0 bases short, with 10 bases between. Germline V gene data show CDR1 as PRHDT and CDR2 as FYEKMQ (reference sequence). Here the CDR3 DNA reads TGTGCCAGCAGCAGTAGGACAGACCAAGAGACCCAGTACTTC. It encodes CASSSRTDQETQYF.

This chain uses TRBV7-6 with TRBJ2-1; D might be TRBD2 (5 bases). From germline, CDR1 is SGHVS and CDR2 FNYEAQ. The CDR3 covers 13 residues. Between the trimmed V and J ends, which lost 6 bases and 6 bases, there was a span of 12 bases. This chain's CDR3 is CASRSGVINEQFF. The CDR3 nucleotides are TGTGCCAGCAGGTCCGGGGTCATCAATGAGCAGTTCTTC. The whole variable domain, filled in from reference TRBV7-6 and TRBJ2-1, reads GAGVSQSPRYKVTKRGQDVALRCDPISGHVSLYWYRQALGQGPEFLTYFNYEAQQDKSGLPNDRFSAERPEGSISTLTIQRTEQRDSAMYRCASRSGVINEQFFGPGTRLTVL.

The chain uses TRBV7-2 and TRBJ2-3; 7 bases map to TRBD2. This CDR3 contains 15 residues. CDR1 SGHTA and CDR2 FQGNSA come from the germline V gene. The V segment lost 4 bases and the J segment 6 bases; nucleotides outside the gene matches: 10. CDR3 bases: TGTGCCAGCAGCTCGAGACTAGCTCAGAGGGATACGCAGTATTTT. It specifies CASSSRLAQRDTQYF.

The chain employs TRBV7-9 and TRBJ2-1; possibly TRBD1 for D (6 bases). In germline, CDR1 is SEHNR, CDR2 FQNEAQ (reference sequence). This CDR3 contains 13 residues. The V and J ends lost 3 bases and 5 bases respectively, with 8 bases between them. The CDR3, as DNA: TGTGCCAGCAGCTTCAGGACAGACAATGAGCAGTTCTTC. It specifies CASSFRTDNEQFF.

The V and J genes are TRBV2 and TRBJ1-4, with 7 bases matching TRBD1. The CDR3 spans 15 residues. Germline assignment: CDR1 SNHLY and CDR2 FYNNEI. The ends lost 5 bases at V and 0 bases at J; junction bases unmatched: 3. The CDR3 is CASSRTGATNEKLFF. The CDR3 region has the DNA TGTGCCAGCAGTAGGACAGGTGCAACTAATGAAAAACTGTTTTTT.

V usage is TRBV5-1 and J usage is TRBJ2-4, with TRBD1 as a possible D gene (5 bases). The CDR3 runs 13 residues. The V gene lost 3 bases and the J gene lost 5 bases, with 9 bases spanning the gap. Germline V gives CDR1 SGHRS, CDR2 YFSETQ. CDR3 protein: CASSWSRENIQYF. The CDR3 DNA reads TGCGCCAGCAGCTGGAGCAGGGAAAACATTCAGTACTTC.

CDR3 DNA: TGTGCCTGGAGTGCCGGGACAGGGTGGCATGAGCAGTTCTTC. This sequence encodes CAWSAGTGWHEQFF. J is TRBJ2-1 and V is TRBV30; 9 bases fit TRBD1. V dropped 1 base and J dropped 8; count of bases not matched to a gene: 6. The CDR3 contains 14 residues. Germline V CDR1 and CDR2: GTSNPN, SVGIG (reference sequence).

This clone was seen ten or more times. The rearrangement joins TRBV5-6 to TRBJ2-1, with a tentative D call TRBD2 (5 bases). The CDR3 has 15 amino acids. Between the trimmed V and J ends, which lost 5 bases and 7 bases, there was a span of 19 bases. Germline CDR1 reads SGHDT; CDR2 reads YYEEEE. The CDR3: CASSYGIERRNEQFF. The CDR3 DNA sequence: TGTGCCAGCAGTTATGGCATCGAGCGGCGGAATGAGCAGTTCTTC.

This rearrangement joins TRBV20-1 to TRBJ2-3, with no clear D. Germline assignment: CDR1 DFQATT and CDR2 SNEGSKA (reference sequence). V was pared by 1 base and J by 5 bases, with 4 bases between. The CDR3 runs to 11 residues. CDR3 region: CSARAVDTQYF. CDR3 DNA sequence: TGCAGTGCTAGAGCTGTAGATACGCAGTATTTT.

The chain has TRBV5-6 and TRBJ2-5, with TRBD2 matching 7 bases. Per germline, CDR1 SGHDT and CDR2 YYEEEE. With 1 base clipped from V and 0 bases from J, the junction kept 6 bases outside the gene matches. The CDR3 sequence is 16 residues long. CDR3 region: CASSLSPSGDQETQYF. Written as DNA, the CDR3 is TGTGCCAGCAGCTTGTCTCCTAGCGGTGACCAAGAGACCCAGTACTTC.

The V call is TRBV28, the J call TRBJ1-2; 7 bases agree with TRBD1. CDR1 and CDR2 (germline): MDHEN, SYDVKM. V trimming: 5 bases; J trimming: 3 bases; junction bases outside the gene matches: 0. This CDR3 has 12 residues. CDR3 region: CASSGTDYGYTF. The CDR3 DNA reads as TGTGCCAGCAGTGGGACAGACTATGGCTACACCTTC.

This clone occurred a few times. This may come from a read error, since a much larger clone is one base off. The rearrangement uses TRBV28 and TRBJ1-1; perhaps TRBD1 as D (6 bases). The CDR3 totals 13 residues. V was cut by 6 bases and J by 0 bases, with 8 bases left in between. Germline CDR1 and CDR2: MDHEN and SYDVKM. CDR3 sequence: CASSRQVNTEAFF. CDR3 sequence (DNA): TGTGCCAGCAGCCGACAGGTGAACACTGAAGCTTTCTTT. Together with reference TRBV28 and TRBJ1-1, the CDR3 gives the full variable domain: DVKVTQSSRYLVKRTGEKVFLECVQDMDHENMFWYRQDPGLGLRLIYFSYDVKMKEKGDIPEGYSVSREKKERFSLILESASTNQTSMYLCASSRQVNTEAFFGQGTRLTVV.

The chain links TRBV28 to TRBJ2-7, with 11 positions matching TRBD1. The trim removed 6 bases at V and 3 bases at J, leaving 10 bases unmatched. The CDR3 length is 16 residues. Per germline, CDR1 MDHEN and CDR2 SYDVKM. CDR3 loop: CASREEPGQGVYEQYF. The CDR3 region has the DNA TGTGCCAGCAGGGAAGAACCGGGACAGGGGGTCTACGAGCAGTACTTC.

This chain connects TRBV18 to TRBJ1-3, with D maybe TRBD1 (6 bases). The CDR3 contains 16 residues. V was cut by 1 base and J by 0 bases, with 10 bases left in between. The germline CDR1 and CDR2 sequences are KGHSH and LQKENI. CDR3 DNA: TGTGCCAGCTCACCACTGCAGGGGAGCTCTGGAAACACCATATATTTT. As protein: CASSPLQGSSGNTIYF.

The genes are TRBV11-1 and TRBJ2-1; D may match TRBD1 or TRBD2 (6 bases each). Looked up from germline, CDR1 is SGHAT and CDR2 is FQDESV (reference sequence). The CDR3 extends over 17 amino acids. The germline V and J ends were trimmed by 5 bases and 8 bases, with 25 bases remaining between them. In DNA, the CDR3 is TGTGCCAGCAGCAAATCCCGGGGGAACAGGGCTTTCGATGAGCAGTTCTTC. It yields the protein CASSKSRGNRAFDEQFF.

The V and J genes are TRBV28 and TRBJ2-2; TRBD1 is a possible D gene (5 bases). Germline values: CDR1 MDHEN, CDR2 SYDVKM. This CDR3 region has 15 residues. V was clipped by 3 bases and J by 1 base, with 9 bases between them. The CDR3 reads CASSFYRMNTGELFF. The CDR3 bases are TGTGCCAGCAGTTTTTACAGGATGAACACCGGGGAGCTGTTTTTT.

Only a few counts were recorded for this clone. J is TRBJ2-1 and V is TRBV11-3; D remains ambiguous. The V end lost 3 bases, the J end lost 6 bases, and 9 bases lay between the germline ends. The germline V gene encodes CDR1 SGHNT and CDR2 YENEEA. This CDR3 is 13 amino acids long. CDR3 bases: TGTGCCAGCAGCTTGAGTAGGGTCAATGAGCAGTTCTTC. Translation: CASSLSRVNEQFF.

The chain is built from TRBV28 and TRBJ1-5, with 9 bases identical to TRBD1. V lost 2 bases, J lost 4 bases, and 3 bases stayed unmatched. The CDR3 is made up of 15 amino acids. The germline CDR1 and CDR2 sequences are MDHEN and SYDVKM. This chain's CDR3 is CASSLPGQGNQPQHF. The DNA of the CDR3 is TGTGCCAGCAGTTTACCCGGACAGGGGAATCAGCCCCAGCATTTT.

In its sample, this clone was seen once. The chain employs TRBV15 and TRBJ1-5; D possibly corresponds to TRBD1 (5 bases). Between the trimmed V and J ends, which lost 6 bases and 9 bases, there was a span of 15 bases. This CDR3 has 13 amino acids. Germline CDR1 LNHNV, CDR2 YYDKDF (reference sequence). The CDR3 region has the DNA TGTGCCACCAGTTGGGACGTACTTCGGCCCCAGCATTTT. Amino acid sequence: CATSWDVLRPQHF.

For this clone: Other DNA sequences in the same sample also yield this CDR3. The chain couples TRBV28 to TRBJ1-2; no definite D call. Looked up from germline, CDR1 is MDHEN and CDR2 is SYDVKM. The V end lost 5 bases, the J end lost 5 bases, and 9 bases lay between the germline ends. This CDR3 comprises 12 residues. The CDR3 region is CASSPELYGYTF. The CDR3 region has the DNA TGTGCCAGCAGTCCGGAGCTGTATGGCTACACCTTC.